Here is one TCR beta chain with its context. Its antigen is currently not known. The CDR3 runs 16 residues from the cysteine to the phenylalanine. No DNA has been recorded. Libraries were built with 5' RACE. The input for every TCR library was around 3,600 ng of total RNA. For each sample, cDNA synthesis was carried out in eight separate reactions using SMARTScribe reverse transcriptase. During cDNA synthesis, unique molecular identifiers containing a 6-nucleotide sample barcode were introduced by template switching. Amplification of TCRalpha and TCRbeta cDNA involved two nested PCRs of approximately 17 and 9 cycles, and each PCR was followed by bead purification. Before amplification, the cDNA was treated with uracil DNA-glycosylase and purified using the QIAquick PCR purification kit. In the second PCR, Illumina TruSeq-compatible adapters and sample-specific barcodes were added. Library quality and concentration were checked on TapeStation and Qubit, and libraries were pooled at about 5 ng each. The pooled libraries were sequenced with 2 x 100 bp reads and custom sequencing primers on an Illumina HiSeq2500 single-index Rapid Run. The paper's processing steps were these. MiGEC version 1.2.6 was used for UMI-based consensus assembly to correct PCR and sequencing errors. V(D)J alignment, clonotype assembly and CDR3 extraction were performed with MiXCR version 2.1.1. Gene usage, clonotype sharing and MAIT/NKT TCR abundance were normalised by analysing the top 1000, 10 000 and 20 000 clonotypes per sample. Diversity was computed as the inverse Simpson index with the vegan R package after downsampling to 27 000 UMIs. Paired Mann-Whitney U tests on discordant twin pairs were used, with Benjamini-Hochberg multiple-testing correction. Through TCRdb reprocessing, the reads give one entry per CDR3 protein sequence; DNA is omitted. What appears here as the V and J calls and clone size reflects TCRdb's work, not the paper's. The record for this sample contains some 200,000 distinct CDR3 sequences. Roughly 8% of the sample belongs to the ten largest clones.

From each donor, a 2.5 ml peripheral blood sample was drawn into PAXgene tubes and stored at -80 degrees C. Without T cell sorting, total RNA was isolated from whole blood using the PAXgene blood miRNA kit on an automated QIAcube. Peripheral blood from monozygotic twin pairs who were concordant or discordant for inflammatory bowel disease underwent deep TCRalpha and TCRbeta repertoire profiling using unique molecular barcoding. Smoking habits were recorded for all twin pairs, and individuals were classified as current, former or never smokers. The data originate from a study of monozygotic twins with inflammatory bowel disease (dated by TCRdb to about 2019). Context from the whole study: The complete study included roughly 30 monozygotic twin pairs: 19 IBD-discordant Danish pairs and nine German pairs, of which four were IBD-concordant and five were IBD-discordant. The search for disease-associated traits relied mainly on comparing, within discordant pairs, IBD patients with their genetically identical healthy co-twins. Each individual had, on average, about 151 000 unique TCRalpha sequences and 181 000 unique TCRbeta sequences available for analysis.

The paper's findings and limits, for the study overall: Concordant and discordant twins showed no difference in repertoire similarity, possibly because of limited statistical power. Compared with healthy twins, IBD patients shared fewer clonotypes with other individuals, and the difference was most pronounced in patients with signs of disease activity. No single strong signal or clonotype linked to IBD turned up in the results, so the idea that one exists was not supported. Measured by the inverse Simpson index, TCRbeta repertoire diversity was lower in IBD patients than in their healthy co-twins. Because patients received different immunosuppressive treatments, the repertoires may have picked up extra background noise and variability between individuals. Distinction between different T cell subtypes could not be achieved in the analysis.

The chain couples TRBV12-3 or TRBV12-4 to TRBJ2-3; without DNA, the TCRdb call of TRBD2 cannot be checked. The receptor was isolated from a human donor with ulcerative colitis or Crohn's disease, or a healthy co-twin of an affected twin (not recorded which). The sequenced sample consisted of blood. CDR3 reads: CASSSGGRGRTDTQYF.